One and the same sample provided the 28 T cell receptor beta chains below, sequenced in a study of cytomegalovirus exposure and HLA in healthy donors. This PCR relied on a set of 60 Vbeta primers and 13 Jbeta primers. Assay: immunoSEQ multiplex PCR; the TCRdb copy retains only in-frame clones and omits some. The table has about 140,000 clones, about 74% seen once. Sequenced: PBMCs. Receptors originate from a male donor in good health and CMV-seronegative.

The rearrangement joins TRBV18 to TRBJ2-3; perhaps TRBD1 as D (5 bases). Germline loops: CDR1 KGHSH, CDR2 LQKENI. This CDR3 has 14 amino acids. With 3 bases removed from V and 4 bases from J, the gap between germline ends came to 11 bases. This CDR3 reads CASSPSGLPDTQYF. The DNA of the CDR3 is TGTGCCAGCTCACCTTCAGGGTTGCCAGATACGCAGTATTTT. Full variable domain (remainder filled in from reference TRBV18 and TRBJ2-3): NAGVMQNPRHLVRRRGQEARLRCSPMKGHSHVYWYRQLPEEGLKFMVYLQKENIIDESGMPKERFSAEFPKEGPSILRIQQVVRGDSAAYFCASSPSGLPDTQYFGPGTRLTVL.

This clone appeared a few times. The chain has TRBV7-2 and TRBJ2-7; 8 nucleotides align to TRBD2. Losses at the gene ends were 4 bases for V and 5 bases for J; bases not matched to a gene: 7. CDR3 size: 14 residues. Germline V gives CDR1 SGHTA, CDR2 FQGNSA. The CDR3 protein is CASSYSSGPNEQYF. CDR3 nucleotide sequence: TGTGCCAGCAGCTACTCTAGCGGGCCGAACGAGCAGTACTTC.

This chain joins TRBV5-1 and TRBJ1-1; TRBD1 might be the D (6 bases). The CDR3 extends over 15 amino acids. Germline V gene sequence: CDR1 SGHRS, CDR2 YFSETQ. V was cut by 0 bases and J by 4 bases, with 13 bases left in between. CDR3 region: CASSLDGGGSTEAFF. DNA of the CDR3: TGCGCCAGCAGCTTGGATGGGGGCGGGAGCACTGAAGCTTTCTTT.

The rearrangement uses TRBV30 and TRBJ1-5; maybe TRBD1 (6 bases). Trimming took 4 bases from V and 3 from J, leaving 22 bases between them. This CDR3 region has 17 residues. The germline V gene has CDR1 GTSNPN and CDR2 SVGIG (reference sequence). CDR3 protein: CAWTLLGQPEPNQPQHF. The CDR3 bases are TGTGCCTGGACCCTCTTAGGACAGCCAGAACCCAATCAGCCCCAGCATTTT.

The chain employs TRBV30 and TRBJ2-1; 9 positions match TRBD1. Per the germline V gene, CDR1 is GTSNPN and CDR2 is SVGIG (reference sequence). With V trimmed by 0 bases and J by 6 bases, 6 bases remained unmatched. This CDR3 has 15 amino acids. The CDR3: CAWSVRDREVNEQFF. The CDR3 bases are TGTGCCTGGAGTGTAAGGGACAGGGAGGTCAATGAGCAGTTCTTC.

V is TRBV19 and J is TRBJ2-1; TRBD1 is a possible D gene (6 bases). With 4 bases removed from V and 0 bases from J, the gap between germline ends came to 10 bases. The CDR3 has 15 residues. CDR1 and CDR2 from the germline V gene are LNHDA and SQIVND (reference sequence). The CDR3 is CASSTQGNSYNEQFF. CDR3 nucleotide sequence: TGTGCCAGTAGTACACAGGGAAACTCCTACAATGAGCAGTTCTTC.

CDR3 sequence (DNA): TGTGCCACCAGCAGGGTCGGGAGCCACGAGCAGTACTTC. Translated, it gives CATSRVGSHEQYF. V gene TRBV15 combines with J gene TRBJ2-7; tentatively, D is TRBD2 (6 bases). Germline V lookup: CDR1 LNHNV, CDR2 YYDKDF (reference sequence). CDR3 size: 13 residues. Trimming stripped 3 bases from V and 5 bases from J, with 11 bases between.

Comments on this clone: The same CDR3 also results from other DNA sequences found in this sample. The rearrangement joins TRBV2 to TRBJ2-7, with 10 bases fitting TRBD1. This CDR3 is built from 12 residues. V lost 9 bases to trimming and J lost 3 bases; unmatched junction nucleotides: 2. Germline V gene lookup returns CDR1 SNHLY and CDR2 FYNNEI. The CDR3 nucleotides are TGTGCCAGTCGGGACAGGGGCTACGAGCAGTACTTC. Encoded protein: CASRDRGYEQYF.

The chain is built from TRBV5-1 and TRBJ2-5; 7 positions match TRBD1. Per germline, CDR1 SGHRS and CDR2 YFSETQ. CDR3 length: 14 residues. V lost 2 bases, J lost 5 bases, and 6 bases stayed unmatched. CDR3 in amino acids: CASSFLVRGETQYF. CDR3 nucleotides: TGCGCCAGCAGCTTCTTGGTCAGGGGGGAGACCCAGTACTTC.

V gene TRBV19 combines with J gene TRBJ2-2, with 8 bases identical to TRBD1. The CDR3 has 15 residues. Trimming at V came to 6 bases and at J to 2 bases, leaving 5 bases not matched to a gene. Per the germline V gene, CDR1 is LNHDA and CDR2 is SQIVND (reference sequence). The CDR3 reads CASSLQGGNTGELFF. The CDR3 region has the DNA TGTGCCAGTAGCCTACAGGGGGGCAACACCGGGGAGCTGTTTTTT.

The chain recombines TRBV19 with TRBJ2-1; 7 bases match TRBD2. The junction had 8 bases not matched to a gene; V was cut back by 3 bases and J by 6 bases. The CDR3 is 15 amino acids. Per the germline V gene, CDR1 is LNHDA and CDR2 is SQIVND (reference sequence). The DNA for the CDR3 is TGTGCCAGTAGTATCGTTGGGACTACAGGCAATGAGCAGTTCTTC. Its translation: CASSIVGTTGNEQFF. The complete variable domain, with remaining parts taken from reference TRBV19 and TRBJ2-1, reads DGGITQSPKYLFRKEGQNVTLSCEQNLNHDAMYWYRQDPGQGLRLIYYSQIVNDFQKGDIAEGYSVSREKKESFPLTVTSAQKNPTAFYLCASSIVGTTGNEQFFGPGTRLTVL.

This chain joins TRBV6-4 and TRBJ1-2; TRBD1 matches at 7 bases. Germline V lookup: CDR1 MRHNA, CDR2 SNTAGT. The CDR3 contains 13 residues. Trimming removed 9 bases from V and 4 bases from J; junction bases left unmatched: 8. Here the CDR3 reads CASTQGEGYGYTF. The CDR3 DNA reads TGTGCCAGTACTCAGGGGGAAGGCTATGGCTACACCTTC.

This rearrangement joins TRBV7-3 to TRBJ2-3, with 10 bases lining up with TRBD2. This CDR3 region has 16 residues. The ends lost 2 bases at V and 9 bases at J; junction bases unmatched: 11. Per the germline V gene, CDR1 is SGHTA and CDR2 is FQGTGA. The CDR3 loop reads CASSLGLAGVGPTQYF. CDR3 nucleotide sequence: TGTGCCAGCAGCTTAGGCCTAGCGGGAGTAGGGCCAACGCAGTATTTT.

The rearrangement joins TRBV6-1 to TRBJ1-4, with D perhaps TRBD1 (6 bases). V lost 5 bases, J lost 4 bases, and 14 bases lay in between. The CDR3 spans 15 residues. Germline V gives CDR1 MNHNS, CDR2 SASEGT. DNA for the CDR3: TGTGCCAGCAGTAGGACAGCGAACTTTAATGAAAAACTGTTTTTT. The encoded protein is CASSRTANFNEKLFF.

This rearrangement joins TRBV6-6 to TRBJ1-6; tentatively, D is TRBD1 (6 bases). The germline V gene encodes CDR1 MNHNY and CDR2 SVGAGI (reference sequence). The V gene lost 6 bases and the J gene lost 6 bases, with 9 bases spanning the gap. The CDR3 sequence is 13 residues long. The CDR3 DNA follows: TGTGCCAGCAGCCTAGGGGGTAATTCACCCCTCCACTTT. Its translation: CASSLGGNSPLHF.

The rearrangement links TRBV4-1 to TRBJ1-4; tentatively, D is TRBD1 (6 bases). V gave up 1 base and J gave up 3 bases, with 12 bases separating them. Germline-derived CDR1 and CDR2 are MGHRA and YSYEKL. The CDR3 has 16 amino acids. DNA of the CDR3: TGCGCCAGCAGCCAAGGAGGGCACAGGGCTAATGAAAAACTGTTTTTT. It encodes CASSQGGHRANEKLFF.

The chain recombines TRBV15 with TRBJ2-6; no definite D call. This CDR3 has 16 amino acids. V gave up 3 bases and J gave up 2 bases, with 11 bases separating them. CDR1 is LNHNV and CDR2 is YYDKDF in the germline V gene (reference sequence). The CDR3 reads CATSSVVVAGANVLTF. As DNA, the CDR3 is TGTGCCACCAGCAGCGTAGTGGTGGCTGGGGCCAACGTCCTGACTTTC. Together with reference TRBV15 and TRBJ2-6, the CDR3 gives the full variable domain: DAMVIQNPRYQVTQFGKPVTLSCSQTLNHNVMYWYQQKSSQAPKLLFHYYDKDFNNEADTPDNFQSRRPNTSFCFLDIRSPGLGDTAMYLCATSSVVVAGANVLTFGAGSRLTVL.

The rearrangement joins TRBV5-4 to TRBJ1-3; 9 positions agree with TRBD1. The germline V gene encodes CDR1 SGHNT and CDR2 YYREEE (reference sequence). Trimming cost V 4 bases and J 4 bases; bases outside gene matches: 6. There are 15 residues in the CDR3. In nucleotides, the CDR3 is TGTGCCAGCAGCCTTAGTACAGGGGGCGGAAACACCATATATTTT. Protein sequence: CASSLSTGGGNTIYF.

The CDR3 DNA reads as TGTGCCAGCAGCGATCTAACAGGGCGCGAGCAGTACTTC. It yields the protein CASSDLTGREQYF. V gene TRBV9 combines with J gene TRBJ2-7; maybe TRBD1 (6 bases). With 3 bases removed from V and 6 bases from J, the gap between germline ends came to 13 bases. CDR3 length: 13 residues. Per the germline V gene, CDR1 is SGDLS and CDR2 is YYNGEE. Combining the CDR3 with reference TRBV9 and TRBJ2-7 gives the whole variable domain DSGVTQTPKHLITATGQRVTLRCSPRSGDLSVYWYQQSLDQGLQFLIQYYNGEERAKGNILERFSAQQFPDLHSELNLSSLELGDSALYFCASSDLTGREQYFGPGTRLTVT.

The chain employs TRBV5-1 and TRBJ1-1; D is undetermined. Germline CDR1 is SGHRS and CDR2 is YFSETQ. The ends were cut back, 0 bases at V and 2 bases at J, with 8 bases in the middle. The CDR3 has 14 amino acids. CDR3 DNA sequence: TGCGCCAGCAGCTTGGTTCCATTTAACACTGAAGCTTTCTTT. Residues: CASSLVPFNTEAFF.

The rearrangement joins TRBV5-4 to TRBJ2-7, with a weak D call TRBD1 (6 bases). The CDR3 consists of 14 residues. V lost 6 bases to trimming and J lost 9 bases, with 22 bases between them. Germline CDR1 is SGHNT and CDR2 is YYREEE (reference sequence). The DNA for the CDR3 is TGTGCCAGCAACGCTCGGGACAACCGGGACCGGCAGTACTTC. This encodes CASNARDNRDRQYF. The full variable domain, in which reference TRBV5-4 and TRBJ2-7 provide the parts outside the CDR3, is ETGVTQSPTHLIKTRGQQVTLRCSSQSGHNTVSWYQQALGQGPQFIFQYYREEENGRGNFPPRFSGLQFPNYSSELNVNALELDDSALYLCASNARDNRDRQYFGPGTRLTVT.

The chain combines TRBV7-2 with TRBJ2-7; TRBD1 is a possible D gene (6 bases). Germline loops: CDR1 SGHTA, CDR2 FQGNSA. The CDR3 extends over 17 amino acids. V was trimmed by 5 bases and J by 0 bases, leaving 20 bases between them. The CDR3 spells CASSPSNWGRSSYEQYF. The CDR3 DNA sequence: TGTGCCAGCAGCCCATCCAACTGGGGGCGTAGCTCCTACGAGCAGTACTTC.

CDR3 amino acids: CASSFFSEAFF. The CDR3 nucleotides read TGTGCCAGCAGTTTTTTCTCTGAAGCTTTCTTT. V gene TRBV28 combines with J gene TRBJ1-1; D ambiguous. Looked up from germline, CDR1 is MDHEN and CDR2 is SYDVKM. V was cut by 3 bases and J by 6 bases, with 5 bases left in between. The CDR3 loop spans 11 amino acids.

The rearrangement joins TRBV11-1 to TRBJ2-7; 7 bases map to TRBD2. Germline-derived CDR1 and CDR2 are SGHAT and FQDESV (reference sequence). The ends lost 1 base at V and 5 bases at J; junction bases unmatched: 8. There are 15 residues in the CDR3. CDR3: CASSLEAGVPNEQYF. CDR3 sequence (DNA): TGTGCCAGCAGCTTAGAGGCGGGAGTCCCCAACGAGCAGTACTTC.

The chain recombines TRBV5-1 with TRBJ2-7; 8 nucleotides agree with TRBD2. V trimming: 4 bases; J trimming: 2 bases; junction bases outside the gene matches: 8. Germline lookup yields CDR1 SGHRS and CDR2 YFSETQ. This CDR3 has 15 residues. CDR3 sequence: CASSQTGTSPYEQYF. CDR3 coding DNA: TGCGCCAGCAGCCAAACCGGGACTAGTCCCTACGAGCAGTACTTC.

For the CDR3, the DNA is TGTGCCAGCAGCCTGTCCGGGGTTAACTATGGCTACACCTTC. Translated: CASSLSGVNYGYTF. The rearrangement links TRBV7-9 to TRBJ1-2; no clear D gene. V lost 5 bases to trimming and J lost 1 base, with 11 bases between them. The germline CDR1 and CDR2 sequences are SEHNR and FQNEAQ (reference sequence). The CDR3 totals 14 residues.

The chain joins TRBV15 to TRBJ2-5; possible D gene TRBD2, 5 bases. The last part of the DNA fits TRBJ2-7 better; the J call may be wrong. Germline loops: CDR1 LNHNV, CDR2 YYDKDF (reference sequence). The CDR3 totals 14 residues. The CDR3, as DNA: TGTGCCACCAGCAACCGGGAACCTTCCTACGAGCAGTACTTC. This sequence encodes CATSNREPSYEQYF.

CDR3 residues: CASSLVGSASGYEQYF. The CDR3 DNA is TGCGCCAGCAGCTTGGTTGGTAGTGCTAGCGGATACGAGCAGTACTTC. The gene calls are TRBV5-1 and TRBJ2-7; 7 nucleotides match TRBD2. The CDR3 contains 16 residues. Germline-derived CDR1 and CDR2 are SGHRS and YFSETQ. Germline trimming cut 0 bases from V and 4 bases from J; bases unmatched to any gene: 10.